What follows are 29 T cell receptor beta chains derived from one specimen sequenced in a study of cytomegalovirus exposure and HLA in healthy donors. This PCR relied on a set of 60 Vbeta primers and 13 Jbeta primers. Method: immunoSEQ multiplex PCR; TCRdb's copy keeps in-frame clones and lacks some. The table includes 60,000 to 80,000 clones, 62% detected once. The sequenced sample consisted of PBMCs. The receptors originated from a man under 40 in good health and CMV-seronegative.

V usage is TRBV6-1 and J usage is TRBJ2-1, with 7 bases fitting TRBD2. The trim removed 4 bases at V and 6 bases at J, leaving 6 bases unmatched. Looked up from germline, CDR1 is MNHNS and CDR2 is SASEGT. This CDR3 has 14 amino acids. The DNA for the CDR3 is TGTGCCAGCAGTGCCTTCGGGACTATCAATGAGCAGTTCTTC. This sequence encodes CASSAFGTINEQFF.

This clone was picked up a small number of times. The rearrangement joins TRBV11-3 to TRBJ2-3; D is possibly TRBD2 (7 bases). The CDR3 runs to 16 residues. V gave up 5 bases and J gave up 0 bases, with 15 bases separating them. Germline V CDR1 and CDR2: SGHNT, YENEEA. DNA of the CDR3: TGTGCCAGCAGCCCCGGGGGGCGGGGGAGCACAGATACGCAGTATTTT. Translated: CASSPGGRGSTDTQYF.

The gene calls are TRBV6-5 and TRBJ1-5; tentatively, D is TRBD1 (5 bases). This CDR3 has 13 residues. Trimming cost V 6 bases and J 7 bases, with 13 bases left between them. The germline V gene encodes CDR1 MNHEY and CDR2 SVGAGI. The CDR3 DNA sequence: TGTGCCAGCAGGAGAACAGGAGCCCAGCCCCAGCATTTT. Its translation: CASRRTGAQPQHF.

In its sample, this clone was seen a few times. This chain uses TRBV29-1 with TRBJ1-1; possible D gene TRBD1, 5 bases. The CDR3 is made up of 14 amino acids. Germline V gene sequence: CDR1 SQVTM, CDR2 ANQGSEA. Trimming took off 3 bases at V and 5 bases at J, with 16 bases between the two ends. This chain's CDR3 is CSVDRQGGGTEAFF. DNA of the CDR3: TGCAGCGTTGATCGGCAGGGCGGTGGTACTGAAGCTTTCTTT.

J is TRBJ1-2 and V is TRBV7-2; D call uncertain. This CDR3 is 15 amino acids long. V lost 1 base and J 0 bases, leaving 9 bases between the germline ends. CDR1 and CDR2 (germline): SGHTA, FQGNSA. CDR3 in DNA: TGTGCCAGCAGCTTAGAAACCCGGTCTAACTATGGCTACACCTTC. The encoded protein is CASSLETRSNYGYTF.

This clone was found once. V is TRBV5-6 and J is TRBJ1-6; D gene unclear. The CDR3 spans 16 residues. V lost 2 bases and J lost 0, with 9 bases in between. Germline CDR1 reads SGHDT; CDR2 reads YYEEEE. The DNA of the CDR3 is TGTGCCAGCAGCTTTAATATGAGCTCCTATAATTCACCCCTCCACTTT. Amino acid sequence: CASSFNMSSYNSPLHF.

This clone showed up just once. V usage is TRBV9 and J usage is TRBJ2-7, with TRBD1 matching over 9 bases. V lost 3 bases and J lost 0; bases outside the gene matches: 4. CDR1 is SGDLS, CDR2 YYNGEE, per germline. The CDR3 covers 15 residues. CDR3 in amino acids: CASSAGQGYSYEQYF. The CDR3, as DNA: TGTGCCAGCAGCGCGGGACAGGGTTACTCCTACGAGCAGTACTTC.

The chain couples TRBV7-3 to TRBJ2-7, with 9 bases fitting TRBD1. This CDR3 is 15 amino acids long. Germline assignment: CDR1 SGHTA and CDR2 FQGTGA. V dropped 5 bases and J dropped 2; count of bases not matched to a gene: 7. CDR3 region: CASSPQGAGTYEQYF. The CDR3 nucleotides read TGTGCCAGCAGCCCACAGGGGGCCGGAACCTACGAGCAGTACTTC.

The chain joins TRBV6-6 to TRBJ2-1; 7 nucleotides line up with TRBD2. From germline, CDR1 is MNHNY and CDR2 SVGAGI (reference sequence). The length of the CDR3 is 14 residues. The J segment lost 7 bases and the V segment lost 6 bases, leaving 9 bases of the junction unmatched. As DNA, the CDR3 is TGTGCCAGCAGGGGCAGGACTAGAGGGAATGAGCAGTTCTTC. Its protein product is CASRGRTRGNEQFF.

The gene calls are TRBV7-9 and TRBJ1-2, with 11 nucleotides matching TRBD1. This CDR3 has 14 residues. Germline V gives CDR1 SEHNR, CDR2 FQNEAQ (reference sequence). V was pared by 6 bases and J by 7 bases, with 7 bases of the junction left unmatched. The CDR3 bases are TGTGCCAGCAGGCGAGGACAGGGGGCAGGTGGCTACACCTTC. Its translation is CASRRGQGAGGYTF. Filled out from reference TRBV7-9 and TRBJ1-2, the complete variable domain reads DTGVSQNPRHKITKRGQNVTFRCDPISEHNRLYWYRQTLGQGPEFLTYFQNEAQLEKSRLLSDRFSAERPKGSFSTLEIQRTEQGDSAMYLCASRRGQGAGGYTFGSGTRLTVV.

The V gene is TRBV7-2, the J gene TRBJ2-1; perhaps TRBD2 as D (5 bases). The V end lost 6 bases, the J end lost 11 bases, and 14 bases lay between the germline ends. The CDR3 spans 12 residues. The germline V gene encodes CDR1 SGHTA and CDR2 FQGNSA. In nucleotides, the CDR3 is TGTGCCAGCAGTCCTAGGTCCGGGAAGCAGTTCTTC. It translates to CASSPRSGKQFF.

This clone was seen more than once but under ten times. The rearrangement uses TRBV10-2 and TRBJ2-5; the match to TRBD2 covers 11 bases. This CDR3 contains 15 residues. CDR1 WSHSY and CDR2 SAAADI come from the germline V gene. With 6 bases clipped from V and 5 bases from J, the junction kept 8 bases outside the gene matches. Here the CDR3 DNA reads TGCGCCAGCAGCCTAGCGGGGGGCGACCCGGAGACCCAGTACTTC. The encoded protein is CASSLAGGDPETQYF.

The rearrangement uses TRBV5-8 and TRBJ2-7; D is unresolved. The CDR3 runs 15 residues. Trimming removed 0 bases at V and 1 base at J, with 11 bases between. Germline V CDR1 and CDR2: SGHTS, YDEGEE. The CDR3 loop reads CASSLGGGLSYEQYF. In DNA, the CDR3 is TGTGCCAGCAGCTTGGGAGGTGGTTTATCCTACGAGCAGTACTTC.

The chain recombines TRBV5-1 with TRBJ1-1; 9 nucleotides align to TRBD1. CDR3 size: 17 residues. The germline V gene has CDR1 SGHRS and CDR2 YFSETQ. The V gene end was trimmed by 0 bases and the J gene end by 2 bases; junction bases not matched to a gene: 8. The CDR3 loop is CASSLVRTGQGNTEAFF. CDR3 bases: TGCGCCAGCAGCTTGGTCCGTACGGGACAGGGTAACACTGAAGCTTTCTTT.

The chain links TRBV30 to TRBJ2-7; 8 positions agree with TRBD1. The CDR3 spans 12 residues. CDR1 and CDR2 from the germline V gene are GTSNPN and SVGIG (reference sequence). V lost 4 bases, J lost 5 bases, and 4 bases stayed unmatched. This chain's CDR3 is CAWNTGGNEQYF. CDR3 bases: TGTGCCTGGAATACAGGGGGGAACGAGCAGTACTTC. Together with reference TRBV30 and TRBJ2-7, the CDR3 gives the full variable domain: SQTIHQWPATLVQPVGSPLSLECTVEGTSNPNLYWYRQAAGRGLQLLFYSVGIGQISSEVPQNLSASRPQDRQFILSSKKLLLSDSGFYLCAWNTGGNEQYFGPGTRLTVT.

The V gene is TRBV2, the J gene TRBJ2-7, with 12 nucleotides matching TRBD1. Germline CDR1 is SNHLY and CDR2 is FYNNEI. Trimming removed 7 bases from V and 3 bases from J; junction bases left unmatched: 4. CDR3 length: 14 residues. The CDR3: CASIGTGGIYEQYF. The CDR3 region has the DNA TGTGCCAGCATCGGGACAGGGGGCATCTACGAGCAGTACTTC.

This sequence joins TRBV14 and TRBJ2-7; D uncertain. V was trimmed by 3 bases and J by 7 bases, leaving 16 bases between them. Germline CDR1 reads SGHDN; CDR2 reads FVKESK. The CDR3 totals 14 residues. The CDR3 region has the DNA TGTGCCAGCAGCCAGACTCCAAGAACTGGGGAGCAGTACTTC. Protein product: CASSQTPRTGEQYF.

The rearrangement links TRBV9 to TRBJ1-1, with D possibly matching TRBD1 (5 bases). Germline V CDR1 and CDR2: SGDLS, YYNGEE. Trimming stripped 4 bases from V and 8 bases from J, with 9 bases between. The CDR3 is 11 amino acids. CDR3 sequence (DNA): TGTGCCAGCAGCACCCGACAGGAAGCTTTCTTT. Translation: CASSTRQEAFF.

The genes are TRBV5-1 and TRBJ2-7, with a weak D call TRBD2 (6 bases). The CDR3 totals 13 residues. Germline assignment: CDR1 SGHRS and CDR2 YFSETQ. The V gene lost 4 bases and the J gene lost 6 bases, with 14 bases spanning the gap. CDR3 loop: CASSAAGPGEQYF. For the CDR3, the DNA is TGCGCCAGCAGCGCAGCGGGCCCGGGCGAGCAGTACTTC.

The chain couples TRBV11-2 to TRBJ2-7, with TRBD1 matching over 11 bases. This CDR3 is built from 17 residues. V trimming: 5 bases; J trimming: 1 base; junction bases outside the gene matches: 10. From germline, CDR1 is SGHAT and CDR2 FQNNGV. The CDR3 sequence is CASSPDRGLEKSYEQYF. The CDR3 coding sequence is TGTGCCAGCAGCCCGGACAGGGGGCTTGAGAAATCCTACGAGCAGTACTTC.

The chain employs TRBV29-1 and TRBJ1-2; 8 positions match TRBD1. This CDR3 comprises 13 residues. V lost 6 bases, J lost 10 bases, and 13 bases stayed unmatched. The V gene's germline CDR1 is SQVTM and CDR2 ANQGSEA. The CDR3 sequence: CSVRSQGAGDYTF. CDR3 bases: TGCAGCGTAAGATCTCAGGGGGCGGGGGACTACACCTTC.

The genes are TRBV7-2 and TRBJ2-7; D uncertain. The CDR3 covers 14 residues. The germline CDR1 and CDR2 sequences are SGHTA and FQGNSA. Trimming removed 0 bases from V and 0 bases from J, with 6 bases in between. CDR3 amino acids: CASSLAGSSYEQYF. The CDR3 region has the DNA TGTGCCAGCAGCTTAGCGGGCAGCTCCTACGAGCAGTACTTC.

V gene TRBV5-1 combines with J gene TRBJ1-6; 8 positions agree with TRBD1. The CDR3 spans 15 residues. J gave up 7 bases and V 5 bases, and 8 bases lay outside the gene matches. Germline assignment: CDR1 SGHRS and CDR2 YFSETQ. CDR3 amino acids: CASSQPGQENSPLHF. The CDR3, as DNA: TGCGCCAGCAGTCAACCGGGACAGGAGAATTCACCCCTCCACTTT.

This clone has more than one count but fewer than ten. The chain employs TRBV4-1 and TRBJ1-2; D is unclear. Germline assignment: CDR1 MGHRA and CDR2 YSYEKL. This CDR3 region has 14 residues. V was pared by 1 base and J by 3 bases, with 9 bases between. The CDR3: CASSQAAVDYGYTF. CDR3 sequence (DNA): TGCGCCAGCAGCCAAGCTGCGGTGGACTATGGCTACACCTTC.

This chain joins TRBV5-1 and TRBJ2-7, with a possible D match to TRBD2 (7 bases). The CDR3 has 15 residues. Germline lookup yields CDR1 SGHRS and CDR2 YFSETQ. The V gene lost 2 bases and the J gene lost 5 bases, with 17 bases spanning the gap. The CDR3 loop is CASSLGQRGGNEQYF. The CDR3 DNA follows: TGCGCCAGCAGCTTAGGACAGCGGGGAGGGAACGAGCAGTACTTC.

J is TRBJ1-1 and V is TRBV6-5; TRBD1 agrees at 8 bases. Germline-derived CDR1 and CDR2 are MNHEY and SVGAGI. This CDR3 is 15 amino acids long. Unmatched junction bases numbered 10, after V lost 6 bases and J lost 4 bases. CDR3: CASSGTGIISTEAFF. Written as DNA, the CDR3 is TGTGCCAGCAGCGGGACAGGAATTATAAGCACTGAAGCTTTCTTT.

V and J are TRBV7-2 and TRBJ2-3, with 11 bases identical to TRBD2. The V gene end was trimmed by 3 bases and the J gene end by 2 bases; junction bases not matched to a gene: 4. CDR1 is SGHTA and CDR2 is FQGNSA in the germline V gene. CDR3 size: 16 residues. CDR3 sequence (DNA): TGTGCCAGCAGCTTCCGGACTAGCGGGCTCACAGATACGCAGTATTTT. It specifies CASSFRTSGLTDTQYF.

This clone came up a few times. The chain employs TRBV5-1 and TRBJ2-7; 8 positions agree with TRBD2. Trimming removed 4 bases from V and 5 bases from J; junction bases left unmatched: 8. CDR1 is SGHRS, CDR2 YFSETQ, per germline. The CDR3 length is 14 residues. The CDR3: CASSTGGGHDEQYF. CDR3 nucleotide sequence: TGCGCCAGCAGCACGGGCGGGGGGCACGACGAGCAGTACTTC.

The chain carries TRBV6-4 and TRBJ1-1, with 9 bases lining up with TRBD1. In germline, CDR1 is MRHNA, CDR2 SNTAGT. Trimming cost V 3 bases and J 8 bases; bases outside gene matches: 4. This CDR3 spans 13 amino acids. This CDR3 reads CASSETGGWEAFF. CDR3 nucleotide sequence: TGTGCCAGCAGTGAAACAGGGGGCTGGGAAGCTTTCTTT.